Sequencing of this TCR beta chain was carried out in a study of CXCR3-negative and CXCR3-positive naive CD8 T cells (dated by TCRdb to about 2019). In the study overall: About 150 million TRB reads were obtained in total, roughly 1.5 +/- 0.3 million reads per library. Diversity and physicochemical repertoire analyses were performed on 11 donors pooled from two independent experiments. Naive subsets from a handful of donors and memory cells from 3 donors were included in the TRBV-TRBJ cluster analysis. What the authors observed across the whole study: Repertoire diversity was comparably high in both naive subsets but much lower in memory CD8+ T cells. Surface CD5, linked to self-reactivity in mice, was comparable between naive subsets; TCR interaction strength was therefore also inferred from TRB CDR3 physicochemical properties. Within the same donor, TRBV-TRBJ usage looked similar between naive CXCR3-negative and CXCR3-positive cells, but memory cells had distinct patterns. TRB CDR3s from CXCR3-positive naive cells showed higher hydrophobicity (lower Kidera factor 4), lower energy, and higher strength and volume indices than CXCR3-negative naive cells. CXCR3 expression partially decreased after cryopreservation, so most assays used freshly isolated PBMCs.

For each CD8+ T cell subset, flow sorting was done in triplicate, and roughly 310,000 cells per subset went directly into RLT lysis buffer. To keep memory contaminants out, a stringent definition of naive CD8+ T cells was applied: CD45RO-CCR7+CD27+CD95-. Peripheral blood mononuclear cells were isolated from buffy coats by standard density gradient centrifugation. A FACSAria III was used to flow-sort naive CXCR3-negative and CXCR3-positive CD8+ T cells. Total RNA was extracted from sorted cells using an RNeasy Mini Kit. For sequencing, a NextSeq 550 was employed. The Human TCR Profiling Kit (MiLaboratory) was used to prepare UMI-labeled 5' RACE TRB cDNA libraries. cDNA synthesis used the entire amount of extracted RNA, and PCR amplification then used the entire amount of cDNA produced. Libraries were prepared in parallel with an identical number of PCR cycles. As for the authors' bioinformatics: With a requirement of at least two reads per UMI, MIGEC and MiXCR extracted about 50,000 +/- 10,000 unique UMI-labeled TRB cDNA molecules per library. On average, about 40,000 +/- 10,000 functional in-frame TRB CDR3 nucleotide clonotypes lacking stop codons were found per library. After downsampling to 5000 UMI-labeled TRB molecules per sample, diversity metrics such as normalized Shannon-Wiener and Chao1 were calculated in VDJtools. VDJtools computed clonotype-size-weighted physicochemical properties of the central five CDR3 residues: interaction energy, strength, volume and Kidera factor 4. TCRdb reanalyzed the reads, keeping one entry per CDR3 protein sequence and omitting DNA. These V and J calls derive from TCRdb rather than the authors' analysis. This specimen's table enumerates roughly 70,000 distinct CDR3 sequences. The top ten constitute nearly 1.5% of the sample.

Concerning this clonotype: The target of this receptor is not known.

This TCR was sampled from a human donor in good health. Some clones in this sample may be carry-over from other donors' samples. The sequencing sample was made of naive CXCR3- CD8+ T cells from blood. In the paper's terms, the cell subset or site label means: CD45RO-CCR7+CD27+CD95- naive CD8+ T cells lacking CXCR3 (TNR3-).

The CDR3 reads as follows: CASAPPVAWEDGYTF. The chain joins TRBV12-5 to TRBJ1-2. The germline V gene sets CDR1 to LGHNT and CDR2 to FRNRAP. The CDR3 runs 15 amino acids, cysteine and phenylalanine included. The record lacks a DNA sequence.